This TCR beta chain comes out of a study of T cells in Graves' hyperthyroidism and ophthalmopathy. Thyroid ultrasound and orbital computed tomography, with clinical symptoms and serum thyroxine and TRAb, informed diagnoses. This clonotype was counted only a few times. It was RNA transcripts that yielded the amplified TCR beta CDR3 regions. The HTBI primer set was used in a first-round RT-PCR of the TCR CDR3. TCRdb passed the multiplex PCR reads through MiXCR, listing each CDR3 protein once. The sample lists about 480,000 distinct CDR3 sequences; approximately 14% were seen once. Between the trimmed V and J ends, which lost 7 bases and 2 bases, there was a span of 18 bases. The CDR3 has 14 residues. Germline CDR1 reads SQVTM; CDR2 reads ANQGSEA.

Sequenced material: blood. This sequence joins TRBV29-1 and TRBJ2-7; D may be TRBD1 or TRBD2 (5 bases each). The receptor was isolated from a woman aged 18-35 years with Graves' hyperthyroidism. In nucleotides, the CDR3 is TGCAGCGCTATCGGCCTCCAGGGAGCCTACGAGCAGTACTTC. It codes for CSAIGLQGAYEQYF.